The T cell receptor (beta chain) described here comes from a study of shared clonotypes between healthy human individuals. Only CD45RO-negative cells positively selected for CCR7 counted as naive CD8 cells, so terminally differentiated effector memory CD45RA+ cells were excluded. Healthy adults negative for HIV, lacking recent acute infections or vaccinations, served as donors. Deep was the level at which the assay was run. How the authors handled the data: Junction-only sequences without quality scores came from ImmunoSEQ, so filtering differed. Assay: immunoSEQ multiplex PCR; the TCRdb copy retains only in-frame clones and omits some. D and trimming were read from the DNA, whereas the V and J calls and clone size are those reported in that table. There are 800,000 or so clones in the sample; about 96% occur only once, and around 0.25% lies in the top ten. Concerning this clone: The antigen is not known.

The study, taken as a whole, reports: Genetic and exposure-history diversity was limited by the small donor number.

V gave up 5 bases and J gave up 5 bases, with 8 bases separating them. The CDR3 contains 12 residues. CDR1 SEHNR and CDR2 FQNEAQ come from the germline V gene (reference sequence). The sequence came from a man aged 25 to 40 in good health. Sequencing used naive CD8+ T cells sorted from blood. This chain links TRBV7-9 with TRBJ2-3; D unclear. CDR3 loop: CASSPDRDTQYF. CDR3 bases: TGTGCCAGCAGCCCGGACCGAGATACGCAGTATTTT.